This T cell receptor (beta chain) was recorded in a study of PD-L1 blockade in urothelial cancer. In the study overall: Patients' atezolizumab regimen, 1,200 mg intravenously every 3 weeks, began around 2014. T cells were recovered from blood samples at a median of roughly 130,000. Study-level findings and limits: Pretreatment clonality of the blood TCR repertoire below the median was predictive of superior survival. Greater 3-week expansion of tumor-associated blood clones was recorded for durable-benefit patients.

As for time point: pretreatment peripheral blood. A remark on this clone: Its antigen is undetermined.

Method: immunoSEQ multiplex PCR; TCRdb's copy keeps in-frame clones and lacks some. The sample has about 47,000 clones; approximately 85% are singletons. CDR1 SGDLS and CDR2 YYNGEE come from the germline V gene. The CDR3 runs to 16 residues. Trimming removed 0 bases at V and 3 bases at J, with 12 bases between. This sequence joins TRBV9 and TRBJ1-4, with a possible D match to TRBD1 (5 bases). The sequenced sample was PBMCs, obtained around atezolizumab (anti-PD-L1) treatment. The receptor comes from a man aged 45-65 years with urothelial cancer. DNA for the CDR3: TGTGCCAGCAGCGTAGGCCAGGGCGACGCTAATGAAAAACTGTTTTTT. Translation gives CASSVGQGDANEKLFF.